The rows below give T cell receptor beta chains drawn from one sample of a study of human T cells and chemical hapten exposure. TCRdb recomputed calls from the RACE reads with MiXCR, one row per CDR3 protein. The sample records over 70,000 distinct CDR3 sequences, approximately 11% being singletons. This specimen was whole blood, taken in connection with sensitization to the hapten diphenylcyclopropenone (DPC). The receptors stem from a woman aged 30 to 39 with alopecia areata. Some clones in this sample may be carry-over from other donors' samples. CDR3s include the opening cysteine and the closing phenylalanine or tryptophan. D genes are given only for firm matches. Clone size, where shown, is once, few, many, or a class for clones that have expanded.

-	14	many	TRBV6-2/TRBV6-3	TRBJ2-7	CASSYRVSTYEQYF	TGTGCCAGCAGTTACCGGGTCAGCACCTACGAGCAGTACTTC
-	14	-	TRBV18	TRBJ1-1	CASSPRDVNTEAFF	TGTGCCAGCTCACCACGGGACGTGAACACTGAAGCTTTCTTT
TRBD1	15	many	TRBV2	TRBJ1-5	CASTGDRLANQPQHF	TGTGCCAGCACGGGGGACAGATTAGCAAATCAGCCCCAGCATTTT
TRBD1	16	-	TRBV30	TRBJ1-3	CAWTPRQGASGNTIYF	TGTGCCTGGACCCCTAGACAGGGAGCCTCTGGAAACACCATATATTTT
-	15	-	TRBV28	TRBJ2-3	CASSSRRTSTDTQYF	TGTGCCAGCAGTTCCCGAAGGACTAGCACAGATACGCAGTATTTT
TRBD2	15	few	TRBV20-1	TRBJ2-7	CSAPTSGSRSYEQYF	TGCAGTGCCCCCACTAGCGGGAGCCGATCCTACGAGCAGTACTTC
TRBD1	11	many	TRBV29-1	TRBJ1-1	CSVETGEKAFF	TGCAGCGTTGAAACAGGGGAGAAAGCTTTCTTT
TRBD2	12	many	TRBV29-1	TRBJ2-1	CSVEEAGDEQFF	TGCAGCGTTGAAGAGGCGGGGGATGAGCAGTTCTTC
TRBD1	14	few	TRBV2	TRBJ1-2	CASSSAGGRDGYTF	TGTGCCAGCAGCAGCGCAGGGGGGAGGGATGGCTACACCTTC
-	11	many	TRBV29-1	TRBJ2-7	CSAGVNYEQYF	TGCAGCGCTGGGGTGAACTACGAGCAGTACTTC
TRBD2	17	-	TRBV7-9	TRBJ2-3	CASSLGGTSGSTDTQYF	TGTGCCAGCAGCTTAGGTGGGACTAGCGGAAGCACAGATACGCAGTATTTT
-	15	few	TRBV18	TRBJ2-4	CASSPPGVAKNIQYF	TGTGCCAGCTCACCACCGGGTGTAGCCAAAAACATTCAGTACTTC
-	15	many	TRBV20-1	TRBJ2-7	CSAHASDSISYEQYF	TGCAGTGCTCACGCATCGGACTCTATCTCCTACGAGCAGTACTTC
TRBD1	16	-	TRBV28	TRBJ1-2	CASSSRGGQGPYGYTF	TGTGCCAGCAGTTCGAGGGGCGGACAGGGGCCCTATGGCTACACCTTC
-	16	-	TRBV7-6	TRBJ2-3	CASSLGWSRRTDTQYF	TGTGCCAGCAGCTTAGGTTGGAGTCGACGCACAGATACGCAGTATTTT
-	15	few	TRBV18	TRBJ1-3	CASSPVAGAGNTIYF	TGTGCCAGCTCACCCGTGGCAGGGGCTGGAAACACCATATATTTT
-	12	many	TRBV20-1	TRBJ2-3	CSARGDLHTQYF	TGCAGTGCTAGAGGGGACCTACATACGCAGTATTTT
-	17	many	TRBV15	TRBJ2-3	CATSRGRGRAGTDTQYF	TGTGCCACCAGCAGAGGTAGAGGCAGGGCTGGCACAGATACGCAGTATTTT
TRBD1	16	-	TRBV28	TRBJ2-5	CASSLPGQGALETQYF	TGTGCCAGCAGTTTACCTGGACAGGGGGCTTTGGAGACCCAGTACTTC
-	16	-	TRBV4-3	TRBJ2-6	CASSQAAGSGANVLTF	TGCGCCAGCAGCCAAGCGGCGGGGTCTGGGGCCAACGTCCTGACTTTC
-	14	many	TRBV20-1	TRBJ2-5	CSARGNQQRETQYF	TGCAGTGCTAGGGGCAACCAGCAGCGGGAGACCCAGTACTTC
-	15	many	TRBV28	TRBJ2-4	CASSFYSAGPNIQYF	TGTGCCAGCAGTTTTTATAGTGCAGGACCAAACATTCAGTACTTC
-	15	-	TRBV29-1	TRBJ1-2	CSVGDASGVGYGYTF	TGCAGCGTCGGTGACGCGTCTGGGGTTGGCTATGGCTACACCTTC
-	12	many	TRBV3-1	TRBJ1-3	CASSQQGNTIYF	TGTGCCAGCAGCCAACAAGGAAACACCATATATTTT
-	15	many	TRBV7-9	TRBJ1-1	CASSPRGGAYTEAFF	TGTGCCAGCAGCCCCCGTGGAGGGGCTTATACTGAAGCTTTCTTT
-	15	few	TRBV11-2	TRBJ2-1	CASSSHTRAYNEQFF	TGTGCCAGCAGCTCCCACACTAGGGCTTACAATGAGCAGTTCTTC
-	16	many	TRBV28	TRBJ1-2	CASRQPVGGANYGYTF	TGTGCCAGCAGGCAACCAGTAGGGGGGGCTAACTATGGCTACACCTTC
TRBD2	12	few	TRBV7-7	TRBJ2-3	CASSLAGGTQYF	TGTGCCAGCAGCCTAGCGGGGGGTACGCAGTATTTT
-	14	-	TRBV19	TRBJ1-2	CASRAPGASYGYTF	TGTGCCAGTAGGGCCCCGGGGGCGAGCTATGGCTACACCTTC
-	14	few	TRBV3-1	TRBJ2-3	CASSQGHGSDTQYF	TGTGCCAGCAGCCAAGGTCACGGATCAGATACGCAGTATTTT
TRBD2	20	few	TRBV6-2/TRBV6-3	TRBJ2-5	CASSYRSESSGMRRQETQYF	TGTGCCAGCAGTTACAGATCTGAGTCTAGCGGGATGAGGCGACAAGAGACCCAGTACTTC
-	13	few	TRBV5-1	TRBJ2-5	CASRKGFKETQYF	TGCGCCAGCCGGAAGGGGTTCAAGGAGACCCAGTACTTC
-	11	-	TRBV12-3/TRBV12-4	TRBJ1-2	CASSRGTGYTF	TGTGCCAGCAGTCGAGGGACGGGCTACACCTTC
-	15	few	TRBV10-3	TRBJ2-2	CAISGPSANTGELFF	TGTGCCATCAGTGGTCCCAGCGCGAACACCGGGGAGCTGTTTTTT
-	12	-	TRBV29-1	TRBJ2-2	CSVVTSTGELFF	TGCAGCGTTGTCACCTCCACCGGGGAGCTGTTTTTT
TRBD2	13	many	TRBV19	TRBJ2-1	CASSIAGGGEQFF	TGTGCCAGTAGTATAGCGGGAGGAGGGGAGCAGTTCTTC
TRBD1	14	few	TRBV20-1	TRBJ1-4	CSARYGTDNEKLFF	TGCAGTGCTAGGTACGGGACAGATAATGAAAAACTGTTTTTT
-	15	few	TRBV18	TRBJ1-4	CASSPPGNTNEKLFF	TGTGCCAGCTCACCACCTGGGAATACTAATGAAAAACTGTTTTTT
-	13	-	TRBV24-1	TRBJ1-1	CATSSGMNTEAFF	TGTGCCACCTCGTCAGGTATGAACACTGAAGCTTTCTTT
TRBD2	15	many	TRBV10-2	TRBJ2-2	CASRTSGGGTGELFF	TGCGCCAGCCGTACAAGCGGGGGCGGGACCGGGGAGCTGTTTTTT
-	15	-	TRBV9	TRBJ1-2	CASSFRDGPSEGYTF	TGTGCCAGCAGCTTCCGGGACGGCCCTTCGGAGGGCTACACCTTC
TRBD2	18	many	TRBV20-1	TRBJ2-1	CSAGDSGGASGSYNEQFF	TGCAGTGCTGGGGACTCCGGGGGGGCTAGCGGGAGCTACAATGAGCAGTTCTTC
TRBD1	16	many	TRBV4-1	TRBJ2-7	CASSPRQPTGAYEQYF	TGCGCCAGCAGCCCCCGGCAACCGACAGGGGCCTACGAGCAGTACTTC
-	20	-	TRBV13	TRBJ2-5	CASSPGRSNGVAEYQETQYF	TGTGCCAGCAGCCCTGGTAGGAGTAATGGGGTAGCGGAATACCAAGAGACCCAGTACTTC
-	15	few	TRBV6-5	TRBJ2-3	CASSYQAFSTDTQYF	TGTGCCAGCAGTTACCAAGCTTTTAGCACAGATACGCAGTATTTT
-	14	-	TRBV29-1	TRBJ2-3	CSSLRETAQDTQYF	TGCAGCTCCCTTCGTGAGACCGCACAAGATACGCAGTATTTT
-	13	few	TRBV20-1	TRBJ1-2	CSARGPEGGGYTF	TGCAGTGCTAGAGGACCCGAAGGAGGTGGCTACACCTTC
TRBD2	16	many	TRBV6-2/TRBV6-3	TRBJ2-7	CASSYHRLAGDYEQYF	TGTGCCAGCAGTTACCACAGACTAGCGGGGGACTACGAGCAGTACTTC
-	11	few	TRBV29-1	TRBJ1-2	CSVIQVHGYTF	TGCAGCGTGATACAGGTCCATGGCTACACCTTC
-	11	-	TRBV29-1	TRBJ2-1	CSSNEDTGVFF	TGCAGCTCAAATGAGGACACTGGTGTGTTCTTC
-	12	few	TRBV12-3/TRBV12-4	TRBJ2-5	CATGGTQETQYF	TGTGCCACCGGCGGGACCCAAGAGACCCAGTACTTC
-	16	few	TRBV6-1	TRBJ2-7	CASSEAAAGYLLEQYF	TGTGCCAGCAGTGAAGCAGCGGCAGGGTACCTCCTCGAGCAGTACTTC
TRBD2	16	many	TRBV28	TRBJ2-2	CASSPQTSGKAGELFF	TGTGCCAGCAGTCCACAAACTAGCGGGAAGGCCGGGGAGCTGTTTTTT
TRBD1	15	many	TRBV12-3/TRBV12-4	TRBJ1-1	CASSTTGTGEGEAFF	TGTGCCAGCAGCACAACCGGGACAGGGGAAGGTGAAGCTTTCTTT
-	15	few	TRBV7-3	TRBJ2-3	CASSPGTIRTDTQYF	TGTGCCAGCAGCCCAGGGACGATCCGAACAGATACGCAGTATTTT
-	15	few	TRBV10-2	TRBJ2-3	CASSDTDTSSDTQYF	TGCGCCAGCAGTGATACGGACACTAGCTCAGATACGCAGTATTTT